The present T cell receptor beta chain was sequenced within a study of T cells after yellow fever vaccination. Across the study: It was SMART-Seq v4 Ultra Low Input that prepared the fractions with low cell numbers. Study-wide results and limits: It was the secondary response that reached its peak faster, day 5 versus 15, but it was weaker. Clones from primary vaccination mostly reappeared after the booster (96% CD4, approximately 88% CD8).

Germline CDR1 SGHVS, CDR2 FNYEAQ. This CDR3 region has 15 residues. Trimming removed 5 bases from V and 0 bases from J, with 14 bases in between. In regard to this clonotype: Its matching antigen is unknown.

Template switching with 5'RACE generated the TCR cDNA and added a universal primer site and UMIs. TCRdb reanalysed the 5' RACE reads using MiXCR and keeps one entry per CDR3 protein. Among some 390,000 distinct CDR3 sequences listed, about 6.2% were seen once. Sequencing used PBMCs, obtained 5 days after the yellow fever booster vaccination. This chain uses TRBV7-6 with TRBJ2-7; D gene uncertain. The origin of this receptor is a man aged 30 to 45 who received the YFV17D yellow fever vaccine. Here the CDR3 reads CASSTNLVGSYEQYF. CDR3 nucleotide sequence: TGTGCCAGCAGCACAAACTTGGTTGGCTCCTACGAGCAGTACTTC.